Listed here is a single T cell receptor beta chain. Its antigen remains unknown. This entry belongs to a study of OX40 agonist ivuxolimab in advanced cancers. About the study: A diagnosis of hepatocellular carcinoma, melanoma, renal cell or head and neck cancer was present in dose-escalation patients. Points from the study as a whole: Circulating CD4+ and CD8+ T cells showed clonal expansion by week 6 at 0.1 to 3.0 mg/kg. Also present in some nonresponders was a low level of normalized T-cell clonal expansion.

Data came from immunoSEQ multiplex PCR; TCRdb stores just in-frame clones and leaves some out. The sample holds some 19,000 clones, 75% to 85% seen once. This CDR3 region has 13 residues. The germline V gene has CDR1 SNHLY and CDR2 FYNNEI. V lost 8 bases to trimming and J lost 5 bases; unmatched junction nucleotides: 8. This TCR derives from an adult with an advanced solid tumor such as melanoma, head and neck, liver or kidney cancer. This sample comprised CD4+ or CD8+ T cells sorted from blood, obtained in a trial of the OX40 agonist ivuxolimab. The V call is TRBV2, the J call TRBJ1-2; 7 bases are shared with TRBD1. CDR3 region: CASGGGQSYGYTF. For the CDR3, the DNA is TGTGCCAGCGGCGGGGGACAGTCGTATGGCTACACCTTC. Using reference TRBV2 and TRBJ1-2 for the parts outside the CDR3, the full variable domain is EPEVTQTPSHQVTQMGQEVILRCVPISNHLYFYWYRQILGQKVEFLVSFYNNEISEKSEIFDDQFSVERPDGSNFTLKIRSTKLEDSAMYFCASGGGQSYGYTFGSGTRLTVV.